The sequence of this T cell receptor beta chain was determined in a study of T cells in Graves' hyperthyroidism and ophthalmopathy. This clonotype was detected ten times or more. CDR1 is MNHEY and CDR2 is SMNVEV in the germline V gene (reference sequence). There are 13 residues in the CDR3. Between the trimmed V and J ends, which lost 5 bases and 1 base, there was a span of 8 bases. Researchers amplified the TCR beta CDR3 regions from RNA transcripts. During a first-round RT-PCR of the TCR CDR3, the HTBI primer set was used. A single record per CDR3 protein comes from TCRdb applying MiXCR to the multiplex PCR reads. Of about 360,000 distinct CDR3 sequences listed, about a fifth are singletons.

The gene calls are TRBV27 and TRBJ1-1; the D gene is possibly TRBD1 (5 bases). The TCR was taken from a young woman with Graves' hyperthyroidism. Sequenced: blood. The CDR3 DNA reads as TGTGCCAGCAGTCGCAGGGAGAACACTGAAGCTTTCTTT. Translation gives CASSRRENTEAFF.